This T cell receptor (beta chain) comes out of a study of shared clonotypes between healthy human individuals. The repertoire was sequenced with immunoSEQ multiplex PCR; TCRdb's copy has only in-frame clones and lacks some. There are about 490,000 clones in the sample; 70% to 80% occur only once, and approximately 12% lies in the top ten. The receptor comes from a woman aged 40 to 50 in good health. Some clones in this sample may be carry-over from other donors' samples. Sequenced input: PBMCs.

The CDR3 region has the DNA TGTGCCAGCAGCTTAGGCTTTGCGACTGAAGCTTTCTTT. As protein: CASSLGFATEAFF. The chain links TRBV7-2 to TRBJ1-1; D gene ambiguous. This CDR3 spans 13 amino acids. The germline V and J ends were trimmed by 1 base and 5 bases, with 8 bases remaining between them. Germline V lookup: CDR1 SGHTA, CDR2 FQGNSA.